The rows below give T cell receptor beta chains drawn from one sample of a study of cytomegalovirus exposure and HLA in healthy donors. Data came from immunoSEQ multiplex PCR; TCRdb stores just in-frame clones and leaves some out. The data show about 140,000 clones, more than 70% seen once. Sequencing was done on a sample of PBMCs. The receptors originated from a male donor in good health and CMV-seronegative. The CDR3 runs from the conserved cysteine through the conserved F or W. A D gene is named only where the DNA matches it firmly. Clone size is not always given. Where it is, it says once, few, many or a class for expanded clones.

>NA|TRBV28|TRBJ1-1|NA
CASSWVLVLGRWGGTEAFF
TGTGCCAGCAGTTGGGTCCTTGTCCTTGGACGGTGGGGGGGCACTGAAGCTTTCTTT
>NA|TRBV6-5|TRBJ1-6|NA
CASSYRGVLPSALHF
TGTGCCAGCAGTTACCGGGGGGTCCTCCCTTCAGCCCTCCACTTT
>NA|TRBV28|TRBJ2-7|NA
CASSWTVSEQYF
TGTGCCAGCAGTTGGACTGTAAGCGAGCAGTACTTC
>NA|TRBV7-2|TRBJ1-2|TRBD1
CASSLVTGEGYTF
TGTGCCAGCAGCTTAGTGACAGGGGAAGGCTACACCTTC
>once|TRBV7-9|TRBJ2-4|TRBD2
CASSPVGLAGGKNIQYF
TGTGCCAGCAGCCCCGTGGGGCTAGCGGGGGGCAAAAACATTCAGTACTTC
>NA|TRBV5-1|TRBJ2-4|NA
CASSPTDRVQYF
TGCGCCAGCAGCCCTACCGACAGAGTTCAGTACTTC
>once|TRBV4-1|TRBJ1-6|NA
CASSQDGGGYSPLHF
TGCGCCAGCAGCCAAGATGGGGGGGGTTATTCACCCCTCCACTTT
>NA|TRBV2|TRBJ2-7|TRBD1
CAIPISRDSSYEQYF
TGTGCCATCCCAATATCCCGGGACAGTTCCTACGAGCAGTACTTC
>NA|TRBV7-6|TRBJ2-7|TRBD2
CASSLSVLAGVNEQYF
TGTGCCAGCAGCTTGTCCGTACTAGCGGGAGTGAACGAGCAGTACTTC
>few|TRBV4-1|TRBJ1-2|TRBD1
CASSQDRDRGLLRGYTF
TGCGCCAGCAGCCAAGATCGAGACAGGGGCCTTTTGAGAGGCTACACCTTC
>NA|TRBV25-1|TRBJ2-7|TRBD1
CASSWVGRQGYEQYF
TGTGCCAGCAGCTGGGTCGGACGACAGGGATACGAGCAGTACTTC
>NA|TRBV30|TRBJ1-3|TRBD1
CAWSGTGTGNTIYF
TGTGCCTGGAGCGGGACAGGGACTGGAAACACCATATATTTT
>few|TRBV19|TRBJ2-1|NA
CASKGGISYNEQFF
TGTGCCAGTAAAGGCGGGATCTCCTACAATGAGCAGTTCTTC
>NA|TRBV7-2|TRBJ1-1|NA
CASSLGRTAVTEAFF
TGTGCCAGCAGCTTAGGTCGGACAGCCGTCACTGAAGCTTTCTTT
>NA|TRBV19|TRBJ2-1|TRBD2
CASSVGLAGVNEQFF
TGTGCCAGTAGCGTAGGACTAGCGGGAGTAAATGAGCAGTTCTTC
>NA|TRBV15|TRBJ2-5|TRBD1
CATGGPGGQETQYF
TGTGCCACCGGAGGCCCAGGGGGACAAGAGACCCAGTACTTC
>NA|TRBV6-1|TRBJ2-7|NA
CASSENRRGLIYEQYF
TGTGCCAGCAGTGAAAATCGAAGGGGATTAATCTACGAGCAGTACTTC
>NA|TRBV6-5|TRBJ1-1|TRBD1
CASTWDRDTEAFF
TGTGCCAGCACCTGGGACAGGGACACTGAAGCTTTCTTT
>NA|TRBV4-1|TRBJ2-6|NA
CASSPRDTSGANVLTF
TGCGCCAGCAGCCCTCGGGACACCTCTGGGGCCAACGTCCTGACTTTC
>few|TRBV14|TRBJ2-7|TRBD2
CASSHLFRPGGPYEQYF
TGTGCCAGCAGCCACCTCTTTCGTCCGGGAGGTCCCTACGAGCAGTACTTC
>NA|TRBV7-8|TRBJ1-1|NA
CASSLQGNTEAFF
TGTGCCAGCAGCTTACAGGGGAACACTGAAGCTTTCTTT
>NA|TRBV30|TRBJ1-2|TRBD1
CAWNRGSSRYGYTF
TGTGCCTGGAACAGGGGGAGCAGTCGGTATGGCTACACCTTC
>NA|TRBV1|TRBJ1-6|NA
CTSSLRDPPKPLHF
TGCACCAGCAGCCTCCGGGATCCCCCCAAACCCCTCCACTTT
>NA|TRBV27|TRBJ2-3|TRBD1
CASSPRIMQGATDTQYF
TGTGCCAGCAGCCCCCGTATTATGCAGGGGGCAACAGATACGCAGTATTTT
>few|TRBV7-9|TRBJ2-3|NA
CASSLAETGDTQYF
TGTGCCAGCAGCTTAGCCGAGACAGGAGATACGCAGTATTTT
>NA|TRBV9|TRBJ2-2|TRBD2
CASRSQSGGPGELFF
TGTGCCAGCAGGTCTCAGAGCGGGGGCCCCGGGGAGCTGTTTTTT
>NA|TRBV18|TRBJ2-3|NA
CASSPSGGTDTDTQYF
TGTGCCAGCTCACCCAGCGGCGGGACAGACACAGATACGCAGTATTTT
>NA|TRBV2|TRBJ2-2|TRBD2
CASRTSGGAGGELFF
TGTGCCAGCAGGACTAGCGGGGGGGCCGGCGGGGAGCTGTTTTTT
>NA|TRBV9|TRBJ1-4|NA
CASSVGQANEKLFF
TGTGCCAGCAGCGTAGGGCAGGCAAATGAAAAACTGTTTTTT
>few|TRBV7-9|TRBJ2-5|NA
CASSLSEVVGGETQYF
TGTGCCAGCAGCTTATCAGAGGTTGTTGGAGGAGAGACCCAGTACTTC
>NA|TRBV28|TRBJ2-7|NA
CASSPLSGFSYEQYF
TGTGCCAGCAGTCCACTATCAGGGTTCTCCTACGAGCAGTACTTC
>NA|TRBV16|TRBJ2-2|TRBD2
CASSPMGTSWSTGELFF
TGTGCCAGCAGCCCAATGGGGACTAGCTGGAGCACCGGGGAGCTGTTTTTT
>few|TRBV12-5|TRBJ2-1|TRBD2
CASGFTPDGLAGVNEQFF
TGTGCTAGTGGTTTCACCCCCGACGGCCTAGCGGGGGTCAATGAGCAGTTCTTC
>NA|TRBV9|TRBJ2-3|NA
CASSVSSGGRDTQYF
TGTGCCAGCAGCGTAAGCTCAGGTGGGAGGGATACGCAGTATTTT
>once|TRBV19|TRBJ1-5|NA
CATLPSRAGEPQHF
TGTGCCACCCTCCCCAGCAGGGCAGGAGAGCCCCAGCATTTT
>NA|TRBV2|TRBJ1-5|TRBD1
CASTARTGTNQPQHF
TGTGCCAGCACCGCCCGGACAGGGACGAATCAGCCCCAGCATTTT
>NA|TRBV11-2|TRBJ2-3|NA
CASSLSGAPAGYF
TGTGCCAGCAGCTTATCGGGAGCCCCCGCAGGGTATTTT
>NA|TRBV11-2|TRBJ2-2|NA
CASSLGGGQPNTGELFF
TGTGCCAGCAGCTTAGGAGGGGGTCAGCCGAACACCGGGGAGCTGTTTTTT
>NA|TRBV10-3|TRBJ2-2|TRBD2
CAITGGNTGELFF
TGTGCCATCACGGGAGGAAACACCGGGGAGCTGTTTTTT
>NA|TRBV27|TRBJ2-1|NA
CASSFFGQGVGGDEQFF
NA
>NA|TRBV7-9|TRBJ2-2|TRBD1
CASSLLGQGGPGELFF
TGTGCCAGCAGCTTGCTCGGACAGGGAGGCCCCGGGGAGCTGTTTTTT
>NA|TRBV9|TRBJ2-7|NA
CASSVGPSSYEQYF
TGTGCCAGCAGCGTAGGCCCCAGCTCCTACGAGCAGTACTTC
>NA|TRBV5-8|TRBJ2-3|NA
CASSVRTGLRTDTQYF
TGTGCCAGCAGCGTCCGGACAGGACTACGCACAGATACGCAGTATTTT
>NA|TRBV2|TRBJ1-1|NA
CASSEDRTNTEAFF
TGTGCCAGCAGTGAAGACAGGACGAACACTGAAGCTTTCTTT
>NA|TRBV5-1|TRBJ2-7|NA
CASSSPFIQGSEQYF
TGCGCCAGCAGCTCACCATTCATACAGGGAAGCGAGCAGTACTTC
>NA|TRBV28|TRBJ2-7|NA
CASSSIGGDEQYF
TGTGCCAGCAGCTCCATCGGGGGTGACGAGCAGTACTTC
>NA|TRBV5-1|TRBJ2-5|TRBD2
CASSDPRLAGGQETQYF
TGCGCCAGCAGCGACCCGCGGCTAGCGGGAGGCCAAGAGACCCAGTACTTC
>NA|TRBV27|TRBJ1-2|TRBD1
CASSFSGTGGGYTF
TGTGCCAGCTCATTTTCCGGGACAGGGGGCGGCTACACCTTC
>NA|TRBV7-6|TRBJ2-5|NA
CASSPLNTQETQYF
TGTGCCAGCAGCCCCTTAAACACACAAGAGACCCAGTACTTC
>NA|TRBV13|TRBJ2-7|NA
CASSLAGYYEQYF
TGTGCCAGCAGCTTGGCAGGTTACTACGAGCAGTACTTC
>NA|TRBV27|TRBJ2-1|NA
CASSLSTDYNEQFF
TGTGCCAGCAGTTTATCCACAGACTACAATGAGCAGTTCTTC
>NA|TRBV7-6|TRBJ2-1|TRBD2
CASSWLSRVGGEQFF
TGTGCCAGCAGCTGGTTAAGCCGTGTGGGGGGGGAGCAGTTCTTC
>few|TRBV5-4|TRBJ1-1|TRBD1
CASSLGQGGPEAFF
TGTGCCAGCAGCTTGGGACAGGGCGGTCCTGAAGCTTTCTTT
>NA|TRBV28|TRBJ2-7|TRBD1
CASSLRGQGSEEYF
TGTGCCAGCAGTTTAAGGGGACAGGGGTCTGAGGAGTACTTC
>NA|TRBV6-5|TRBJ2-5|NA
CASSYSSLRETQYF
TGTGCCAGCAGTTACTCGAGTCTCCGGGAGACCCAGTACTTC